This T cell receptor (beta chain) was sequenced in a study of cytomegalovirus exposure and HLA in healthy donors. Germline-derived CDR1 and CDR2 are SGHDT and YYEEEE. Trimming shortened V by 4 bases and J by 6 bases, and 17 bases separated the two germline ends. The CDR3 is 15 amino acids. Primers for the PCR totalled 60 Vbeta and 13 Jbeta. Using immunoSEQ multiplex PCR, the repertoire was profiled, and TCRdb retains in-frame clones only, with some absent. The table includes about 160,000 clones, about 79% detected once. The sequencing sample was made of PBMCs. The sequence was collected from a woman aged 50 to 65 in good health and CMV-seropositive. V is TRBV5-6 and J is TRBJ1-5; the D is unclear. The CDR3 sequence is CASSVGLAGGQPQHF. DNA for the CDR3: TGTGCCAGCAGCGTCGGCCTCGCCGGCGGTCAGCCCCAGCATTTT.